This section outlines one T cell receptor (beta chain) sequence together with its context. Its cognate antigen is unknown. This specimen comes from a study of T cell responses to AZD1222 COVID-19 vaccine. Overall study context: Pooled samples include second doses given at about 4 or 12 weeks. Study-level results: Donors were chiefly white British, with a greater number of females, and clonal diversity was perhaps underestimated. Only a handful of AZD1222 recipients, more than five in all, had baseline seropositivity.

Sequencing used immunoSEQ multiplex PCR; TCRdb keeps in-frame clones, though not all of them. The data contain some 130,000 clones, around nine tenths of them seen just once; the ten biggest clones take up 5.5%. Sample: peripheral blood, taken on day 0 of AZD1222 vaccination. The source of this sequence is an adult in good health.

The CDR3 reads CASSIVPGQGRGTEAFF. CDR3 sequence (DNA): TGTGCCAGTAGTATCGTCCCCGGACAGGGGCGGGGCACTGAAGCTTTCTTT. This chain joins TRBV19 and TRBJ1-1; 9 positions match TRBD1. With V trimmed by 3 bases and J by 4 bases, 12 bases remained unmatched. The CDR3 runs 17 residues. CDR1 LNHDA and CDR2 SQIVND come from the germline V gene (reference sequence).